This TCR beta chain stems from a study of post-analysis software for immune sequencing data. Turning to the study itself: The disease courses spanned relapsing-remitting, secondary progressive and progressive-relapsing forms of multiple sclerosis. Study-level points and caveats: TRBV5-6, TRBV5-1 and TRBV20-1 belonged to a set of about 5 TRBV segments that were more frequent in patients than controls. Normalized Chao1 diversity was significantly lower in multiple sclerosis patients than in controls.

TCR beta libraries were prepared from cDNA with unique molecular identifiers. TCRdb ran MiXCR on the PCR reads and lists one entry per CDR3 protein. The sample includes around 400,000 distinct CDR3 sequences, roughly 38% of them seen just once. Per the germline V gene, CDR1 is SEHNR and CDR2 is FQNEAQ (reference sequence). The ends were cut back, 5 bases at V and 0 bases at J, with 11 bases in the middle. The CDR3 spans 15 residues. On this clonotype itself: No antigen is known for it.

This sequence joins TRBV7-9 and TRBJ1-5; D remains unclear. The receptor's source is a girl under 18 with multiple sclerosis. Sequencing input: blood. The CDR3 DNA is TGTGCCAGCAGCCGTGGACTTGATAGCAATCAGCCCCAGCATTTT. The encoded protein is CASSRGLDSNQPQHF.